The 21 T cell receptor beta chains in this list originate from one sample, sequenced in a study of blood T cell repertoires in COVID-19. TCRdb's copy holds only in-frame clones and misses some; the assay was immunoSEQ multiplex PCR. The data hold 200,000 to 300,000 clones, with 88% observed a single time. The sequencing input was peripheral blood. All receptors derive from a woman in her thirties or forties who had recovered from COVID-19.

The gene calls are TRBV23-1 and TRBJ2-7; 8 bases are shared with TRBD2. TRBV23-1 is an open reading frame, and its role is uncertain. After removal of 2 bases from V and 3 bases from J, the junction contained 18 bases not matched to a gene. The CDR3 is 19 amino acids. The CDR3 nucleotides are TGCGCCAGCAGTCAAGGCCCCTTCGGGGGGGGGCGAATTCGCTACGAGCAGTACGTC. The encoded protein is CASSQGPFGGGRIRYEQYV.

This clone was counted between two and nine times. This chain links TRBV19 with TRBJ2-2; D is unclear. Trimming took off 6 bases at V and 4 bases at J, with 12 bases between the two ends. This CDR3 is 14 amino acids long. The germline V gene has CDR1 LNHDA and CDR2 SQIVND (reference sequence). CDR3 protein: CASRGTSPTGELFF. The CDR3 DNA is TGTGCCAGTAGGGGCACTTCGCCCACCGGGGAGCTGTTTTTT.

The V gene is TRBV6-2 or TRBV6-3, the J gene TRBJ2-5, with 7 bases identical to TRBD1. Trimming at V came to 6 bases and at J to 0 bases, leaving 7 bases not matched to a gene. Per germline, CDR1 MNHEY and CDR2 SVGEGT. The CDR3 extends over 15 amino acids. CDR3 sequence reads: CASSQGQAYQETQYF. CDR3 coding DNA: TGTGCCAGCAGCCAAGGACAGGCGTACCAAGAGACCCAGTACTTC.

A few counts support this clone. This sequence joins TRBV5-6 and TRBJ1-6, with TRBD1 as a possible D gene (5 bases). V lost 6 bases and J lost 7, with 14 bases in between. The CDR3 has 14 residues. Germline CDR1 SGHDT, CDR2 YYEEEE. The CDR3, as DNA: TGTGCCAGCACCCCCGGGGGTCTGAATTCACCCCTCCACTTT. Translation gives CASTPGGLNSPLHF.

This clone came up once. This chain joins TRBV4-3 and TRBJ2-3; D unclear. The CDR3 sequence is 17 residues long. V lost 0 bases and J lost 2, with 15 bases in between. Germline V gene data show CDR1 as LGHNA and CDR2 as YSLEER. CDR3 in amino acids: CASSQDWAPSLTDTQYF. For the CDR3, the DNA is TGCGCCAGCAGCCAAGATTGGGCCCCATCTCTCACAGATACGCAGTATTTT.

The chain employs TRBV3-1 (or the pseudogene TRBV3-2) and TRBJ2-5; D is possibly TRBD2 (5 bases). CDR1 is LGHDT and CDR2 is YNNKEL in the germline V gene (reference sequence). The CDR3 is made up of 13 amino acids. V lost 4 bases, J lost 13 bases, and 19 bases lay in between. The CDR3 protein is CASSPAAGGLPYF. Written as DNA, the CDR3 is TGTGCCAGCAGCCCCGCGGCAGGAGGACTTCCGTACTTC.

The rearrangement joins TRBV4-1 to TRBJ2-3; 8 nucleotides agree with TRBD1. V trimming: 2 bases; J trimming: 2 bases; junction bases outside the gene matches: 6. The germline V gene has CDR1 MGHRA and CDR2 YSYEKL. The CDR3 is 16 amino acids. The CDR3 coding sequence is TGCGCCAGCAGCCAAAAGACAGGGGCGGTCACAGATACGCAGTATTTT. Amino acids: CASSQKTGAVTDTQYF.

The CDR3 sequence: CAWSVGWGDRGPYSNQPQHF. CDR3 DNA: TGTGCCTGGAGTGTGGGATGGGGGGACAGGGGCCCCTATAGCAATCAGCCCCAGCATTTT. This sequence joins TRBV30 and TRBJ1-5; TRBD1 agrees at 10 bases. There are 20 residues in the CDR3. The germline V gene encodes CDR1 GTSNPN and CDR2 SVGIG (reference sequence). V trimming: 0 bases; J trimming: 0 bases; junction bases outside the gene matches: 14.

This clone was detected only a few times. The CDR3 protein is CASSPTGWAFF. The CDR3 nucleotides read TGTGCCAGCAGCCCGACAGGGTGGGCTTTCTTT. The chain employs TRBV2 and TRBJ1-1, with 7 nucleotides matching TRBD1. V shed 6 bases, J shed 11 bases, and the junction held 6 bases outside the gene matches. Germline CDR1 and CDR2: SNHLY and FYNNEI. CDR3 size: 11 residues.

In nucleotides, the CDR3 is TGTGCCAGCCCCGGACTAGCGGGAGGCCCCTACGAGCAGTACTTC. It yields the protein CASPGLAGGPYEQYF. The chain joins TRBV2 to TRBJ2-7; TRBD2 agrees at 14 bases. The J segment lost 2 bases and the V segment lost 8 bases, leaving 5 bases of the junction unmatched. The CDR3 has 15 amino acids. The germline V gene has CDR1 SNHLY and CDR2 FYNNEI.

This chain joins TRBV5-4 and TRBJ1-1; D perhaps matches TRBD1 (5 bases). Germline-derived CDR1 and CDR2 are SGHNT and YYREEE (reference sequence). The length of the CDR3 is 15 residues. The V end was cut by 4 bases, the J end by 5 bases, with 18 bases between. This CDR3 reads CASSPKTEAVTEAFF. In DNA form, the CDR3 reads TGTGCCAGCAGCCCAAAGACAGAGGCCGTGACTGAAGCTTTCTTT.

The rearrangement uses TRBV30 and TRBJ2-1; D is unresolved. CDR1 is GTSNPN and CDR2 is SVGIG in the germline V gene (reference sequence). Trimming pared 4 bases from V and 5 bases from J, leaving 9 bases between. CDR3 length equals 12 residues. The CDR3 loop reads CAWKPYHNEQFF. CDR3 in DNA: TGTGCCTGGAAGCCGTACCACAATGAGCAGTTCTTC.

The chain couples TRBV29-1 to TRBJ1-3, with 8 nucleotides matching TRBD1. With 7 bases clipped from V and 0 bases from J, the junction kept 5 bases outside the gene matches. This CDR3 comprises 14 residues. Germline assignment: CDR1 SQVTM and CDR2 ANQGSEA. The CDR3 sequence: CSAGTGVSGNTIYF. DNA of the CDR3: TGCAGCGCCGGGACAGGAGTCTCTGGAAACACCATATATTTT.

The rearrangement uses TRBV7-2 and TRBJ2-3; 7 bases are shared with TRBD2. This CDR3 contains 12 residues. The V gene's germline CDR1 is SGHTA and CDR2 FQGNSA. V lost 10 bases, J lost 1 base, and 2 bases stayed unmatched. The CDR3: CATREGTDTQYF. In DNA form, the CDR3 reads TGTGCCACCCGGGAGGGCACAGATACGCAGTATTTT.

Only a few counts were recorded for this clone. The V call is TRBV6-6, the J call TRBJ1-6, with 9 bases identical to TRBD1. This CDR3 region has 15 residues. From germline, CDR1 is MNHNY and CDR2 SVGAGI (reference sequence). V lost 7 bases and J lost 6; bases outside the gene matches: 7. CDR3 region: CASTKQGASNSPLHF. In DNA form, the CDR3 reads TGTGCCAGCACCAAACAGGGGGCGAGTAATTCACCCCTCCACTTT.

This sequence joins TRBV5-4 and TRBJ2-3, with 11 bases that match TRBD2. V trimming: 4 bases; J trimming: 0 bases; junction bases outside the gene matches: 4. This CDR3 spans 16 amino acids. The germline gives CDR1 SGHNT, CDR2 YYREEE (reference sequence). The chain's CDR3 is CASSTRTSGSTDTQYF. CDR3 nucleotide sequence: TGTGCCAGCAGCACCCGGACTAGCGGGAGCACAGATACGCAGTATTTT. The entire variable domain, with the rest obtained from reference TRBV5-4 and TRBJ2-3, is as follows: ETGVTQSPTHLIKTRGQQVTLRCSSQSGHNTVSWYQQALGQGPQFIFQYYREEENGRGNFPPRFSGLQFPNYSSELNVNALELDDSALYLCASSTRTSGSTDTQYFGPGTRLTVL.

The V gene is TRBV6-5, the J gene TRBJ2-5; 12 bases fit TRBD1. Germline V gives CDR1 MNHEY, CDR2 SVGAGI. V dropped 1 base and J dropped 5; count of bases not matched to a gene: 2. The CDR3 has 15 residues. Here the CDR3 DNA reads TGTGCCAGCAGTTACTGGGGACAGGGGGCCGAGACCCAGTACTTC. It is translated as CASSYWGQGAETQYF.

V gene TRBV2 combines with J gene TRBJ2-6, with 10 bases matching TRBD1. V gave up 6 bases and J gave up 2 bases; unmatched junction bases: 4. The CDR3 is 16 amino acids. Germline CDR1 reads SNHLY; CDR2 reads FYNNEI. This chain's CDR3 is CASREDRGAGANVLTF. CDR3 nucleotide sequence: TGTGCCAGCAGGGAGGACAGGGGGGCTGGGGCCAACGTCCTGACTTTC.

The chain couples TRBV5-4 to TRBJ2-7; 10 nucleotides match TRBD2. Germline CDR1 SGHNT, CDR2 YYREEE (reference sequence). The CDR3 extends over 14 amino acids. V was pared by 6 bases and J by 4 bases, with 7 bases of the junction left unmatched. CDR3 residues: CASTPGLAPYEQYF. The CDR3 region has the DNA TGTGCCAGCACCCCGGGACTAGCGCCTTACGAGCAGTACTTC.

The V and J genes are TRBV20-1 and TRBJ1-2, with unresolved D. Germline V lookup: CDR1 DFQATT, CDR2 SNEGSKA (reference sequence). V was trimmed by 3 bases and J by 5 bases, leaving 10 bases between them. This CDR3 contains 12 residues. The CDR3 reads CSASPNLYGYTF. The DNA for the CDR3 is TGCAGTGCTAGTCCCAACTTGTATGGCTACACCTTC.

This chain links TRBV5-4 with TRBJ2-1, with D perhaps matching TRBD1 (5 bases). The V and J ends lost 0 bases and 3 bases respectively, with 16 bases between them. This CDR3 is 17 amino acids long. Per germline, CDR1 SGHNT and CDR2 YYREEE (reference sequence). The DNA of the CDR3 is TGTGCCAGCAGCTTGGATCCAGGGCATTCGGGCTACAATGAGCAGTTCTTC. Its protein product is CASSLDPGHSGYNEQFF.